The following is a T cell receptor beta chain sequence with its context. Its antigen remains unknown. This sample was taken from a study of shared clonotypes between healthy human individuals. Study details: Three plates were used per donor for CD4 naive, three for CD4 memory, two for CD8 naive and one for CD8 memory. Findings of the study overall: Naive subsets tended to show greater estimated richness than memory subsets. For sorted subsets, rarefaction showed incomplete sequencing despite large depth.

CDR3 size: 13 residues. Trimming pared 4 bases from V and 3 bases from J, leaving 9 bases between. CDR1 and CDR2 (germline): GTSNPN, SVGIG (reference sequence). Each subset's genomic DNA was split evenly across several immunoSEQ plates. Clones were read by immunoSEQ multiplex PCR, and TCRdb kept only the in-frame ones, dropping some. The sample contains around 2.3 million clones, 90% to 96% of which appear only once. The clonotype was recovered from a man younger than 30 in good health. Material: naive CD4+ T cells sorted from blood. Subset given: CD45RA+ positively selected. This rearrangement joins TRBV30 to TRBJ1-4; D possibly corresponds to TRBD1 (5 bases). As DNA, the CDR3 is TGTGCCTGGACCGGGACCTCTAATGAAAAACTGTTTTTT. This translates into CAWTGTSNEKLFF. The variable domain in full, with the rest retrieved from reference TRBV30 and TRBJ1-4, is SQTIHQWPATLVQPVGSPLSLECTVEGTSNPNLYWYRQAAGRGLQLLFYSVGIGQISSEVPQNLSASRPQDRQFILSSKKLLLSDSGFYLCAWTGTSNEKLFFGSGTQLSVL.